These 18 T cell receptor beta chains came from one sample sequenced in a study of cytomegalovirus exposure and HLA in healthy donors (dated by TCRdb to 2017 to 2019). The protocol used for the library was the immunoSEQ multiplex PCR assay. The multiplex PCR relied on a mix of 60 forward primers for TCR Vbeta segments and 13 reverse primers for TCR Jbeta segments. TCRdb mirrors the immuneACCESS table, restricted to in-frame sequences. Some clones are absent from its copies; in checked studies, under half trace to an unresolved V gene, and the reason for the others is unknown. This sample holds 150,000 to 200,000 clones; 62% were observed only once. The ten largest make up just under 3% of the sample. The sample taken for sequencing was PBMCs. Every receptor here comes from a man aged 35 to 55 in good health and CMV-seronegative.

The chain couples TRBV6-1 to TRBJ2-5, with D hard to call. Germline loops: CDR1 MNHNS, CDR2 SASEGT. The ends were cut back, 0 bases at V and 4 bases at J, with 15 bases in the middle. This CDR3 is 16 amino acids long. As DNA, the CDR3 is TGTGCCAGCAGTGAAGCGATGGGCTTTTCGGTAGAGACCCAGTACTTC. It encodes CASSEAMGFSVETQYF.

Note on this clone: The germline gene is not matched at one end of the junction; a read error may be the cause. In the same sample, other DNA sequences code for this CDR3. This chain joins TRBV19 and TRBJ1-2, with 7 positions matching TRBD1. Germline V gene sequence: CDR1 LNHDA, CDR2 SQIVND (reference sequence). The CDR3 consists of 14 residues. The CDR3, as DNA: TGCGCCAGTAGCTTCGCCGACAGGGTCTATGGCTACACCTTC. This gives the protein CASSFADRVYGYTF. Supplemented by reference TRBV19 and TRBJ1-2, the full variable domain reads DGGITQSPKYLFRKEGQNVTLSCEQNLNHDAMYWYRQDPGQGLRLIYYSQIVNDFQKGDIAEGYSVSREKKESFPLTVTSAQKNPTAFYLCASSFADRVYGYTFGSGTRLTVV.

This chain uses TRBV19 with TRBJ1-1; D is uncertain. V lost 6 bases to trimming and J lost 1 base, with 12 bases between them. Germline assignment: CDR1 LNHDA and CDR2 SQIVND (reference sequence). This CDR3 spans 14 amino acids. This chain's CDR3 is CASSIPGKNTEAFF. CDR3 nucleotides: TGTGCCAGTAGCATACCCGGGAAGAACACTGAAGCTTTCTTT.

This chain joins TRBV6-1 and TRBJ2-5; TRBD1 matches at 10 bases. CDR1 MNHNS and CDR2 SASEGT come from the germline V gene. CDR3 length: 15 residues. The junction had 9 bases not matched to a gene; V was cut back by 6 bases and J by 5 bases. The CDR3: CASRIRQGAWETQYF. The CDR3 DNA sequence: TGTGCCAGCAGGATTAGACAGGGGGCCTGGGAGACCCAGTACTTC.

This clone has just a few counts. The genes are TRBV10-3 and TRBJ2-7; tentatively, D is TRBD2 (5 bases). The V gene's germline CDR1 is ENHRY and CDR2 SYGVKD. V was trimmed by 9 bases and J by 6 bases, leaving 18 bases between them. The CDR3 is 13 residues long. CDR3 protein: CAILKDSSGEQYF. Here the CDR3 DNA reads TGTGCCATTCTTAAGGACTCATCTGGCGAGCAGTACTTC.

This chain links TRBV29-1 with TRBJ2-3; D is perhaps TRBD1 (6 bases). The V end was cut by 3 bases, the J end by 0 bases, with 13 bases between. Germline-derived CDR1 and CDR2 are SQVTM and ANQGSEA. The CDR3 has 15 amino acids. The CDR3 spells CSVEGDTTSTDTQYF. The CDR3 coding sequence is TGCAGCGTTGAGGGGGACACTACTAGCACAGATACGCAGTATTTT.

This clone came up once. V is TRBV18 and J is TRBJ2-7; possibly TRBD1 for D (6 bases). V lost 5 bases to trimming and J lost 2 bases, with 16 bases between them. Germline values: CDR1 KGHSH, CDR2 LQKENI. This CDR3 region has 15 residues. Here the CDR3 reads CASSRAAGDTYEQYF. The CDR3 DNA reads as TGTGCCAGCTCAAGGGCAGCAGGGGACACCTACGAGCAGTACTTC.

The chain links TRBV9 to TRBJ1-4; 9 positions agree with TRBD1. Germline CDR1 and CDR2: SGDLS and YYNGEE. After removal of 2 bases from V and 5 bases from J, the junction contained 4 bases not matched to a gene. The CDR3 has 15 residues. The CDR3 sequence: CASSVTGGPNEKLFF. CDR3 sequence (DNA): TGTGCCAGCAGCGTTACAGGGGGCCCGAATGAAAAACTGTTTTTT.

The J gene is TRBJ1-1, the V gene TRBV6-4, with D unclear. CDR1 and CDR2 (germline): MRHNA, SNTAGT. This CDR3 region has 13 residues. The germline V and J ends were trimmed by 6 bases and 2 bases, with 10 bases remaining between them. In nucleotides, the CDR3 is TGTGCCAGCAGCCCTACAGAAAACACTGAAGCTTTCTTT. This translates into CASSPTENTEAFF.

This chain connects TRBV9 to TRBJ1-2; 7 nucleotides line up with TRBD1. After removal of 3 bases from V and 3 bases from J, the junction contained 8 bases not matched to a gene. The CDR3 runs to 15 residues. Per the germline V gene, CDR1 is SGDLS and CDR2 is YYNGEE. The CDR3 is CASSEYLGTDYGYTF. The CDR3, as DNA: TGTGCCAGCAGCGAGTATTTGGGGACAGACTATGGCTACACCTTC.

This chain connects TRBV2 to TRBJ2-7; D gene ambiguous. V lost 6 bases, J lost 2 bases, and 8 bases lay in between. Per germline, CDR1 SNHLY and CDR2 FYNNEI. CDR3 length equals 12 residues. The CDR3 sequence is CASSQTTYEQYF. CDR3 coding DNA: TGTGCCAGCAGCCAGACAACCTACGAGCAGTACTTC.

This clone appeared a few times. J is TRBJ2-7 and V is TRBV11-3, with TRBD1 matching over 9 bases. Germline V lookup: CDR1 SGHNT, CDR2 YENEEA. V trimming: 5 bases; J trimming: 4 bases; junction bases outside the gene matches: 3. This CDR3 has 13 residues. The CDR3 protein is CASSRGQGYEQYF. The CDR3 DNA sequence: TGTGCCAGCAGCCGGGGACAGGGTTACGAGCAGTACTTC.

There are a few counts of this clone. The chain joins TRBV30 to TRBJ1-3, with 7 bases lining up with TRBD1. Germline assignment: CDR1 GTSNPN and CDR2 SVGIG (reference sequence). The ends lost 7 bases at V and 2 bases at J; junction bases unmatched: 5. The CDR3 length is 13 residues. This CDR3 reads CAYQGGAGNTIYF. The CDR3 bases are TGTGCCTACCAGGGGGGCGCTGGAAACACCATATATTTT.

This chain links TRBV28 with TRBJ1-4; 8 bases are a match to TRBD1. CDR3 length: 16 residues. The germline V gene encodes CDR1 MDHEN and CDR2 SYDVKM. V gave up 2 bases and J gave up 3 bases; unmatched junction bases: 5. The CDR3 coding sequence is TGTGCCAGCAGTTTAAGTGACAGGGGCTCTAATGAAAAACTGTTTTTT. Protein: CASSLSDRGSNEKLFF. Together with reference TRBV28 and TRBJ1-4, the CDR3 gives the full variable domain: DVKVTQSSRYLVKRTGEKVFLECVQDMDHENMFWYRQDPGLGLRLIYFSYDVKMKEKGDIPEGYSVSREKKERFSLILESASTNQTSMYLCASSLSDRGSNEKLFFGSGTQLSVL.

The chain employs TRBV30 and TRBJ1-2; the D gene is possibly TRBD1 (5 bases). Per germline, CDR1 GTSNPN and CDR2 SVGIG (reference sequence). Trimming pared 1 base from V and 4 bases from J, leaving 10 bases between. This CDR3 has 13 residues. This CDR3 is CAWSGRGSYGYTF. The CDR3 DNA follows: TGTGCCTGGAGTGGTCGGGGGTCCTATGGCTACACCTTC. The full variable domain, in which reference TRBV30 and TRBJ1-2 provide the parts outside the CDR3, is SQTIHQWPATLVQPVGSPLSLECTVEGTSNPNLYWYRQAAGRGLQLLFYSVGIGQISSEVPQNLSASRPQDRQFILSSKKLLLSDSGFYLCAWSGRGSYGYTFGSGTRLTVV.

The CDR3 bases are TGTGCCAGCAGATCTCAGGGACTAGCGGGGAATGAGCAGTTCTTC. Its protein is CASRSQGLAGNEQFF. This rearrangement joins TRBV2 to TRBJ2-1; 13 bases align to TRBD2. CDR3 length equals 15 residues. After removal of 6 bases from V and 7 bases from J, the junction contained 6 bases not matched to a gene. Germline values: CDR1 SNHLY, CDR2 FYNNEI.

This clone is a singleton in its sample. The rearrangement uses TRBV4-1 and TRBJ2-1, with 10 bases aligning to TRBD2. Germline trimming cut 0 bases from V and 4 bases from J; bases unmatched to any gene: 3. Germline-derived CDR1 and CDR2 are MGHRA and YSYEKL. CDR3 size: 16 residues. The CDR3 region has the DNA TGCGCCAGCAGCCAAGAATCAGCGGGAGGGTACAATGAGCAGTTCTTC. Its protein product is CASSQESAGGYNEQFF.

This clone has more than one count but fewer than ten. The gene calls are TRBV6-6 and TRBJ1-2; 8 nucleotides agree with TRBD1. Germline CDR1 reads MNHNY; CDR2 reads SVGAGI (reference sequence). The CDR3 is 14 residues long. V shed 1 base, J shed 4 bases, and the junction held 2 bases outside the gene matches. The CDR3 loop is CASSYLGQGYGYTF. DNA for the CDR3: TGTGCCAGCAGTTACTTAGGACAGGGCTATGGCTACACCTTC.